This T cell receptor beta chain appears in the sequencing data of a study of shared clonotypes between healthy human individuals. Across the study: Three CD4 naive, three CD4 memory, two CD8 naive and one CD8 memory plate were used per donor. Whole-study findings and limits: The authors expected sequencing depth to affect clonotype sharing among donors.

This clone was seen a handful of times. Its target is not known. The CDR3 covers 16 residues. V lost 0 bases to trimming and J lost 9 bases, with 18 bases between them. The germline V gene has CDR1 SGHAT and CDR2 FQNNGV. Every contributor of samples was a Caucasian grown-up residing in Nashville, Tennessee. Splitting of CD4+ cells produced CD45RA+ naive and CD45RA-negative memory subsets. TCRdb's copy holds only in-frame clones and misses some; the assay was immunoSEQ multiplex PCR. The data hold hundreds of thousands of clones, with around 72% observed a single time. The chain joins TRBV11-2 to TRBJ2-1, with a weak D call TRBD1 (6 bases). This TCR was recovered from a woman between 25 and 40 years old in good health. The specimen was memory CD4+ T cells sorted from blood. Documented subset: CD45RA-negative fraction. The CDR3 sequence: CASSLDQDLRGREQFF. In DNA form, the CDR3 reads TGTGCCAGCAGCTTAGATCAGGATCTCAGGGGACGTGAGCAGTTCTTC.